The rows below give T cell receptor beta chains drawn from one sample of a study of cytomegalovirus exposure and HLA in healthy donors. Data came from immunoSEQ multiplex PCR; TCRdb stores just in-frame clones and leaves some out. Here the sample spans about 64,000 clones, roughly 85% being singletons. The specimen sequenced was PBMCs. All receptors derive from a female donor in good health and CMV-seronegative. The CDR3 runs from the conserved cysteine through the conserved F or W. The D gene is left open where the match is weak. A row's size may be missing; if present it is once, few, many or a size class.

J,D,size,V,CDR3,DNA
TRBJ2-2,TRBD1,NA,TRBV30,CAWSVQGARSTGELFF,TGTGCCTGGAGTGTACAGGGGGCGCGGAGCACCGGGGAGCTGTTTTTT
TRBJ2-7,TRBD2,NA,TRBV27,CASSFLAGVPYEQYF,TGTGCCAGCAGTTTTCTAGCGGGTGTTCCCTACGAGCAGTACTTC
TRBJ1-5,NA,NA,TRBV4-2,CAAGGNQPQHF,TGTGCCGCGGGGGGCAATCAGCCCCAGCATTTT
TRBJ2-2,TRBD2,NA,TRBV7-8,CASSSSGGDTGELFF,TGTGCCAGCAGCTCTAGCGGGGGAGACACCGGGGAGCTGTTTTTT
TRBJ2-1,NA,NA,TRBV7-2,CASSWRGVGQLNEQFF,TGTGCCAGCAGCTGGCGGGGTGTAGGGCAGCTCAATGAGCAGTTCTTC
TRBJ2-1,NA,NA,TRBV30,CAWTRGGSYNEQFF,TGTGCCTGGACACGGGGTGGGTCCTACAATGAGCAGTTCTTC
TRBJ1-3,NA,NA,TRBV9,CASSVGGAIGNTIYF,TGTGCCAGCAGCGTAGGTGGGGCGATTGGAAACACCATATATTTT
TRBJ2-5,NA,NA,TRBV6-5,CASSYEVDRQETQYF,TGTGCCAGCAGTTACGAAGTAGATAGACAAGAGACCCAGTACTTC
TRBJ1-6,NA,NA,TRBV28,CASSTGSLNSPLHF,TGTGCCAGCAGTACAGGGTCCCTTAATTCACCCCTCCACTTT
TRBJ1-1,TRBD1,NA,TRBV6-6,CASSYIFQGARTEAFF,TGTGCCAGCAGTTACATTTTTCAGGGGGCGAGAACTGAAGCTTTCTTT
TRBJ2-3,TRBD1,NA,TRBV4-2,CASSQGTGGNTQYF,TGTGCCAGCAGCCAAGGGACAGGGGGCAATACGCAGTATTTT
TRBJ1-5,NA,NA,TRBV7-2,CASSQGGGLINQPQHF,TGTGCCAGCAGCCAAGGCGGAGGATTGATTAATCAGCCCCAGCATTTT
TRBJ2-3,NA,NA,TRBV30,CAWRVGSVNTDTQYF,TGTGCCTGGAGAGTGGGTAGCGTGAACACAGATACGCAGTATTTT
TRBJ2-3,TRBD1,NA,TRBV15,CATSTYRGQSDTQYF,TGTGCCACCAGCACGTACAGGGGGCAATCAGATACGCAGTATTTT
TRBJ1-3,NA,few,TRBV6-6,CASSTGLGNTIYF,TGTGCCAGCAGCACGGGACTAGGAAACACCATATATTTT
TRBJ2-3,TRBD2,NA,TRBV28,CASSLAGGGGDTQYF,TGTGCCAGCAGTTTAGCGGGAGGCGGCGGAGATACGCAGTATTTT
TRBJ2-7,NA,NA,TRBV6-9,CAIVREQYF,TGTGCCATAGTACGAGAACAGTACTTC
TRBJ2-7,NA,NA,TRBV23-1,CASSPGTLGHEQYF,TGCGCCAGCAGCCCCGGGACATTAGGGCACGAGCAGTACTTC
TRBJ1-1,TRBD1,once,TRBV27,CASSRPRGLDTEAFF,TGTGCCAGCAGCCGACCCAGGGGGCTGGACACTGAAGCTTTCTTT
TRBJ2-7,TRBD2,NA,TRBV15,CATSKETSGRVAYEQYF,TGTGCCACCAGCAAGGAAACTAGCGGGAGGGTAGCCTACGAGCAGTACTTC
TRBJ2-7,TRBD1,NA,TRBV7-9,CASSLRTGSEQYF,TGTGCCAGCAGCTTAAGGACAGGCTCCGAGCAGTACTTC
TRBJ1-5,NA,NA,TRBV15,CATSLQGGDQPQHF,TGTGCCACCAGCTTACAGGGCGGAGATCAGCCCCAGCATTTT
TRBJ2-5,TRBD2,once,TRBV9,CASSPASGSETQYF,TGTGCCAGCAGCCCTGCTAGCGGGAGTGAGACCCAGTACTTC
TRBJ2-6,TRBD1,NA,TRBV4-1,CASSPLWGQFISGANVLTF,TGCGCCAGCAGCCCCCTTTGGGGACAGTTCATCTCTGGGGCCAACGTCCTGACTTTC
TRBJ1-1,TRBD1,once,TRBV19,CASSAQGARTEAFF,TGTGCCAGTAGTGCCCAGGGGGCGCGGACTGAAGCTTTCTTT
TRBJ1-6,TRBD1,NA,TRBV4-2,CASSQGDRDASPLHF,TGTGCCAGCAGCCAAGGTGACAGGGACGCTTCACCCCTCCACTTT
TRBJ2-7,NA,NA,TRBV4-2,CASSQAAATSYEQYF,TGTGCCAGCAGCCAAGCGGCAGCGACCTCCTACGAGCAGTACTTC
TRBJ2-7,TRBD2,NA,TRBV7-2,CASSPGGLAQQYF,TGTGCCAGCAGCCCGGGGGGACTAGCGCAGCAGTACTTC
TRBJ1-6,NA,NA,TRBV15,CATSSQNSPLHF,TGTGCCACCAGCTCCCAGAATTCACCCCTCCACTTT
TRBJ2-3,NA,NA,TRBV7-2,CASSPSGNTDTQYF,TGTGCCAGCAGCCCTTCGGGGAACACAGATACGCAGTATTTT
TRBJ2-1,TRBD2,NA,TRBV7-9,CASSGERGSSYNEQFF,TGTGCCAGCAGCGGGGAGCGGGGGAGCTCCTACAATGAGCAGTTCTTC
TRBJ1-5,TRBD1,NA,TRBV2,CASRDRERQPQHF,TGTGCCAGCAGAGACAGGGAACGTCAGCCCCAGCATTTT
TRBJ2-5,TRBD1,NA,TRBV28,CASSRLGDRGQETQYF,TGTGCCAGCAGTCGCTTGGGGGACAGGGGTCAAGAGACCCAGTACTTC
TRBJ2-1,TRBD1,NA,TRBV27,CASSLFSGQGAYNEQFF,TGTGCCAGCAGTTTATTTTCGGGACAGGGGGCCTACAATGAGCAGTTCTTC
TRBJ2-7,NA,NA,TRBV6-6,CASSYSETGYEQYF,TGTGCCAGCAGTTACTCGGAGACTGGCTACGAGCAGTACTTC
TRBJ2-7,NA,NA,TRBV5-1,CASSLPRDWSTYEQYF,TGCGCCAGCAGCTTGCCCAGGGACTGGTCAACCTACGAGCAGTACTTC
TRBJ1-1,NA,few,TRBV6-5,CASSYAPPQGGTEAFF,TGTGCCAGCAGTTATGCCCCACCGCAGGGAGGGACTGAAGCTTTCTTT
TRBJ2-1,NA,NA,TRBV6-5,CASSYWGEQFF,TGTGCCAGCAGTTACTGGGGCGAGCAGTTCTTC
TRBJ1-4,NA,NA,TRBV6-6,CASNRFNEKLFF,TGTGCCAGCAACAGGTTTAATGAAAAACTGTTTTTT
TRBJ1-5,TRBD1,NA,TRBV19,CASSVPTGVAQPQHF,TGTGCCAGTAGTGTCCCAACAGGGGTCGCTCAGCCCCAGCATTTT
TRBJ1-1,TRBD1,NA,TRBV27,CASGADRVAGGPTNTEAFF,TGTGCCAGCGGAGCCGACAGAGTGGCAGGGGGTCCCACGAACACTGAAGCTTTCTTT